One sample yielded the 21 T cell receptor beta chains listed below, sequenced in a study of blood T cell repertoires in COVID-19. Using immunoSEQ multiplex PCR, the repertoire was profiled, and TCRdb retains in-frame clones only, with some absent. The sample lists approximately 190,000 clones, approximately 84% occurring once. Sequenced: peripheral blood. The receptors stem from a woman in her seventies with active or convalescent COVID-19.

The chain is built from TRBV6-6 and TRBJ1-2; no reliable D call. The CDR3 consists of 16 residues. The V end was cut by 4 bases, the J end by 8 bases, with 23 bases between. Germline V lookup: CDR1 MNHNY, CDR2 SVGAGI (reference sequence). CDR3 sequence: CASSLTRTGFLVGYTF. The CDR3 DNA reads TGTGCCAGCAGTTTGACCCGGACTGGTTTTTTAGTCGGCTACACCTTC.

The chain has TRBV2 and TRBJ2-2; 10 positions agree with TRBD1. With V trimmed by 6 bases and J by 8 bases, 6 bases remained unmatched. CDR1 and CDR2 (germline): SNHLY, FYNNEI. This CDR3 comprises 14 residues. CDR3 nucleotides: TGTGCCAGCAGCCGGGACAGGGGTAATGGGGAGCTGTTTTTT. It specifies CASSRDRGNGELFF.

V is TRBV7-9 and J is TRBJ1-2; 7 nucleotides agree with TRBD1. V dropped 3 bases and J dropped 5; count of bases not matched to a gene: 3. This CDR3 contains 13 residues. The V gene's germline CDR1 is SEHNR and CDR2 FQNEAQ (reference sequence). The CDR3 DNA follows: TGTGCCAGCAGCTTGGGACAGACGTATGGCTACACCTTC. It translates to CASSLGQTYGYTF.

The chain combines TRBV12-3 or TRBV12-4 with TRBJ2-2; TRBD2 aligns across 7 bases. CDR3 length: 13 residues. The ends lost 6 bases at V and 8 bases at J; junction bases unmatched: 6. This CDR3 is CASRAGAGGELFF. The DNA for the CDR3 is TGTGCCAGCAGGGCGGGAGCGGGTGGGGAGCTGTTTTTT.

The chain carries TRBV2 and TRBJ2-1; TRBD2 matches at 10 bases. Germline values: CDR1 SNHLY, CDR2 FYNNEI. The CDR3 has 15 amino acids. V shed 3 bases and J 7 bases; nucleotides not matched to a gene: 6. The CDR3 DNA reads as TGTGCCAGCAGTGATGGGACTAGCGATTTGAATGAGCAGTTCTTC. Protein product: CASSDGTSDLNEQFF. The full variable domain, completed using reference TRBV2 and TRBJ2-1, is EPEVTQTPSHQVTQMGQEVILRCVPISNHLYFYWYRQILGQKVEFLVSFYNNEISEKSEIFDDQFSVERPDGSNFTLKIRSTKLEDSAMYFCASSDGTSDLNEQFFGPGTRLTVL.

The gene calls are TRBV6-1 and TRBJ2-2, with TRBD2 identical over 10 bases. The CDR3 runs to 16 residues. Germline V CDR1 and CDR2: MNHNS, SASEGT. Unmatched junction bases numbered 2, after V lost 3 bases and J lost 1 base. CDR3 in amino acids: CASSETSGQNTGELFF. CDR3 DNA: TGTGCCAGCAGTGAGACTAGCGGGCAGAACACCGGGGAGCTGTTTTTT.

The CDR3 region has the DNA TGTGCCTCCCAGGCGCAAGTGGATCAGCCCCAGCATTTT. Translation: CASQAQVDQPQHF. The chain recombines TRBV7-9 with TRBJ1-5; D gene ambiguous. CDR1 and CDR2 (germline): SEHNR, FQNEAQ (reference sequence). V was cut by 11 bases and J by 5 bases, with 16 bases left in between. The CDR3 length is 13 residues.

The chain links TRBV2 to TRBJ1-2; TRBD1 agrees at 7 bases. The CDR3 is 15 residues long. Germline lookup yields CDR1 SNHLY and CDR2 FYNNEI. The J segment lost 8 bases and the V segment lost 0 bases, leaving 9 bases of the junction unmatched. CDR3: CASSEAQGTVSGYTF. In nucleotides, the CDR3 is TGTGCCAGCAGTGAAGCGCAGGGGACAGTAAGCGGCTACACCTTC.

The chain has TRBV7-9 and TRBJ2-1; TRBD1 matches at 8 bases. Germline CDR1 SEHNR, CDR2 FQNEAQ (reference sequence). The CDR3 loop spans 16 amino acids. Trimming at V came to 5 bases and at J to 6 bases, leaving 12 bases not matched to a gene. DNA for the CDR3: TGTGCCAGCAGCATACAACAGGGGGGATTGGGCAATGAGCAGTTCTTC. Its protein is CASSIQQGGLGNEQFF.

This clone has a single count. This rearrangement joins TRBV29-1 to TRBJ1-4, with D possibly matching TRBD1 (6 bases). Germline CDR1 and CDR2: SQVTM and ANQGSEA. Trimming pared 6 bases from V and 0 bases from J, leaving 17 bases between. The CDR3 extends over 16 amino acids. The CDR3, as DNA: TGCAGCGTCGGGGACATCTACCAGTCAACTAATGAAAAACTGTTTTTT. Amino acid sequence: CSVGDIYQSTNEKLFF.

The chain joins TRBV5-1 to TRBJ2-7; a possible D gene is TRBD1 (6 bases). CDR3 length: 14 residues. V dropped 4 bases and J dropped 4 bases, with 15 bases sitting between them. Germline assignment: CDR1 SGHRS and CDR2 YFSETQ. The CDR3 bases are TGCGCCAGCAGCCCCAACAGGGTGAGGTACGAGCAGTACTTC. This encodes CASSPNRVRYEQYF.

The chain uses TRBV14 and TRBJ1-2; 9 bases line up with TRBD1. This CDR3 contains 14 residues. Trimming at V came to 6 bases and at J to 6 bases, leaving 8 bases not matched to a gene. Germline V CDR1 and CDR2: SGHDN, FVKESK. The chain's CDR3 is CASSPGTGYNGYTF. CDR3 in DNA: TGTGCCAGCAGTCCCGGGACAGGGTATAATGGCTACACCTTC.

The rearrangement uses TRBV6-5 and TRBJ2-5; possibly TRBD1 for D (5 bases). V gave up 0 bases and J gave up 2 bases, with 10 bases separating them. Looked up from germline, CDR1 is MNHEY and CDR2 is SVGAGI. This CDR3 spans 15 amino acids. The CDR3 protein is CASSYSTGSQETQYF. CDR3 DNA sequence: TGTGCCAGCAGTTACTCAACAGGATCTCAAGAGACCCAGTACTTC.

The chain uses TRBV19 and TRBJ1-5; TRBD1 might be the D (5 bases). This CDR3 is built from 13 residues. V dropped 7 bases and J dropped 5 bases, with 12 bases sitting between them. Per germline, CDR1 LNHDA and CDR2 SQIVND (reference sequence). CDR3 residues: CASNGQGYQPQHF. The CDR3 DNA follows: TGTGCCAGTAATGGGCAGGGCTATCAGCCCCAGCATTTT.

The chain employs TRBV10-2 and TRBJ2-1; TRBD1 is a possible D gene (7 bases). The CDR3 has 15 amino acids. V lost 6 bases and J lost 5, with 17 bases in between. Germline V lookup: CDR1 WSHSY, CDR2 SAAADI. CDR3 region: CASRTGRERNNEQFF. In DNA form, the CDR3 reads TGCGCCAGCAGGACAGGGCGGGAAAGAAACAATGAGCAGTTCTTC.

This chain connects TRBV29-1 to TRBJ1-2; D gene ambiguous. Trimming took 0 bases from V and 7 from J, leaving 18 bases between them. Germline values: CDR1 SQVTM, CDR2 ANQGSEA. This CDR3 comprises 15 residues. For the CDR3, the DNA is TGCAGCGTTGAAGATCTTGGGAGGGCGCCTCGTGGCTACACCTTC. Amino acid sequence: CSVEDLGRAPRGYTF.

The chain recombines TRBV7-8 with TRBJ2-7; no firm D call. The germline gives CDR1 SGHVS, CDR2 FQNEAQ. The CDR3 totals 13 residues. Trimming took off 0 bases at V and 3 bases at J, with 6 bases between the two ends. Here the CDR3 reads CASSLAADYEQYF. The CDR3 region has the DNA TGTGCCAGCAGCTTAGCGGCAGACTACGAGCAGTACTTC. Combining the CDR3 with reference TRBV7-8 and TRBJ2-7 gives the whole variable domain GAGVSQSPRYKVAKRGQDVALRCDPISGHVSLFWYQQALGQGPEFLTYFQNEAQLDKSGLPSDRFFAERPEGSVSTLKIQRTQQEDSAVYLCASSLAADYEQYFGPGTRLTVT.

This clone was seen a handful of times. The rearrangement links TRBV19 to TRBJ1-6, with 11 bases aligning to TRBD1. This CDR3 is built from 14 residues. CDR1 is LNHDA and CDR2 is SQIVND in the germline V gene (reference sequence). After removal of 10 bases from V and 9 bases from J, the junction contained 8 bases not matched to a gene. CDR3 in DNA: TGTGCCACCGAAGCCGGGACAGGGGGTTCACCCCTCCACTTT. Translated: CATEAGTGGSPLHF.

This clone appeared a single time. The chain joins TRBV30 to TRBJ2-1; 8 bases fit TRBD2. The CDR3 loop spans 14 amino acids. V lost 1 base and J lost 6; bases outside the gene matches: 5. The germline gives CDR1 GTSNPN, CDR2 SVGIG (reference sequence). DNA of the CDR3: TGTGCCTGGAGTGGCACTAGCGGACTCAATGAGCAGTTCTTC. This gives the protein CAWSGTSGLNEQFF.

The CDR3 region has the DNA TGTGCCAGCAGCTTGTTTGGGCGGGGTGGAAACACCATATATTTT. It specifies CASSLFGRGGNTIYF. The rearrangement uses TRBV5-6 and TRBJ1-3, with D unclear. This CDR3 spans 15 amino acids. Trimming stripped 1 base from V and 3 bases from J, with 11 bases between. Germline-derived CDR1 and CDR2 are SGHDT and YYEEEE.

The rearrangement joins TRBV5-1 to TRBJ1-2; 10 bases match TRBD1. Germline values: CDR1 SGHRS, CDR2 YFSETQ. J lost 4 bases, V lost 2 bases, and 8 bases had no gene match. The CDR3 has 16 amino acids. In DNA form, the CDR3 reads TGCGCCAGCAGCTTACGGGACAGGGGACCCTTCTATGGCTACACCTTC. Residues: CASSLRDRGPFYGYTF.